These 25 T cell receptor beta chains were sequenced from one sample in a study of CD8 T cells in Susac syndrome. Reverse transcription of 0.5 to 1 ug RNA used random hexamers. TCRdb reanalysed the immunoSEQ multiplex PCR reads using MiXCR and keeps one entry per CDR3 protein. This table holds 180,000 or so distinct CDR3 sequences, just under 95% found once. Sequencing was done on a sample of CD4+ T cells from PBMCs. The receptors were sampled from a human donor in good health.

V is TRBV24-1 and J is TRBJ2-1, with TRBD2 matching 8 bases. The CDR3 extends over 16 amino acids. The germline gives CDR1 KGHDR, CDR2 SFDVKD. The J segment lost 0 bases and the V segment lost 2 bases, leaving 2 bases of the junction unmatched. CDR3 in DNA: TGTGCCACCAGTGATTCCGGGGGGGGCTCCTACAATGAGCAGTTCTTC. This translates into CATSDSGGGSYNEQFF.

This sequence joins TRBV12-3 or TRBV12-4 and TRBJ2-7; maybe TRBD2 (6 bases). This CDR3 is built from 13 residues. V was cut by 7 bases and J by 3 bases, with 13 bases left in between. The CDR3 here is CASKPGLNYEQYF. The CDR3 nucleotides are TGTGCCAGCAAACCGGGACTCAACTACGAGCAGTACTTC.

V and J are TRBV20-1 and TRBJ2-3; no clear D. The V end was cut by 2 bases, the J end by 4 bases, with 4 bases between. The CDR3 length is 11 residues. In germline, CDR1 is DFQATT, CDR2 SNEGSKA (reference sequence). CDR3 bases: TGCAGTGCTAGACGGTCAGATACGCAGTATTTT. This translates into CSARRSDTQYF.

This chain uses TRBV12-3 or TRBV12-4 with TRBJ2-3; TRBD1 might be the D (6 bases). The CDR3 is 12 amino acids. Trimming removed 3 bases from V and 7 bases from J, with 8 bases in between. CDR3 protein: CASSLTGYTQYF. The CDR3 DNA sequence: TGTGCCAGCAGTTTGACAGGCTATACGCAGTATTTT.

CDR3: CSARRELDGYTF. The CDR3 nucleotides read TGCAGTGCTAGAAGGGAGCTGGATGGCTACACCTTC. The gene calls are TRBV20-1 and TRBJ1-2; D gene ambiguous. Trimming shortened V by 2 bases and J by 6 bases, and 10 bases separated the two germline ends. The CDR3 extends over 12 amino acids. The germline gives CDR1 DFQATT, CDR2 SNEGSKA (reference sequence).

The rearrangement joins TRBV30 to TRBJ2-7, with D possibly matching TRBD1 (6 bases). Trimming cost V 5 bases and J 2 bases, with 10 bases left between them. Germline-derived CDR1 and CDR2 are GTSNPN and SVGIG (reference sequence). The CDR3 has 12 amino acids. The CDR3 loop is CAWSGVTYEQYF. DNA of the CDR3: TGTGCCTGGTCAGGGGTTACCTACGAGCAGTACTTC.

The chain uses TRBV3-1 and TRBJ1-1, with unresolved D. The CDR3 covers 14 residues. Between the trimmed V and J ends, which lost 2 bases and 4 bases, there was a span of 11 bases. Germline CDR1 LGHDT, CDR2 YNNKEL (reference sequence). CDR3 DNA: TGTGCCAGCAGCCAATTCCCGGAACGCACTGAAGCTTTCTTT. Its translation is CASSQFPERTEAFF. The entire variable domain, with the rest obtained from reference TRBV3-1 and TRBJ1-1, is as follows: DTAVSQTPKYLVTQMGNDKSIKCEQNLGHDTMYWYKQDSKKFLKIMFSYNNKELIINETVPNRFSPKSPDKAHLNLHINSLELGDSAVYFCASSQFPERTEAFFGQGTRLTVV.

This clonotype has just one count. CDR3 loop: CASSSPGAGYTDTQYF. The CDR3 DNA sequence: TGTGCCAGCAGCTCACCAGGGGCAGGTTACACAGATACGCAGTATTTT. V and J are TRBV7-8 and TRBJ2-3, with a tentative D call TRBD1 (6 bases). Per the germline V gene, CDR1 is SGHVS and CDR2 is FQNEAQ. The V end was cut by 4 bases, the J end by 2 bases, with 16 bases between. CDR3 size: 16 residues. Combining the CDR3 with reference TRBV7-8 and TRBJ2-3 gives the whole variable domain GAGVSQSPRYKVAKRGQDVALRCDPISGHVSLFWYQQALGQGPEFLTYFQNEAQLDKSGLPSDRFFAERPEGSVSTLKIQRTQQEDSAVYLCASSSPGAGYTDTQYFGPGTRLTVL.

The rearrangement uses TRBV12-3 or TRBV12-4 and TRBJ1-1; the D gene is possibly TRBD1 (6 bases). V lost 7 bases and J lost 1, with 13 bases in between. This CDR3 has 14 residues. The CDR3 sequence: CASTEQGWNTEAFF. The DNA for the CDR3 is TGTGCCAGCACCGAACAGGGCTGGAACACTGAAGCTTTCTTT.

This clonotype was counted once. CDR3: CASSRTGLGGYTF. As DNA, the CDR3 is TGTGCCAGCAGTAGGACAGGGTTAGGAGGCTACACCTTC. V gene TRBV28 combines with J gene TRBJ1-2; 8 nucleotides match TRBD1. V lost 5 bases, J lost 8 bases, and 7 bases stayed unmatched. The CDR3 loop spans 13 amino acids. Germline assignment: CDR1 MDHEN and CDR2 SYDVKM.

J is TRBJ1-1 and V is TRBV2; D not certain. Germline V gene sequence: CDR1 SNHLY, CDR2 FYNNEI. This CDR3 region has 13 residues. V was cut by 8 bases and J by 0 bases, with 10 bases left in between. The CDR3 nucleotides are TGTGCCAGCTTAAACGACATGAACACTGAAGCTTTCTTT. Protein sequence: CASLNDMNTEAFF.

The genes are TRBV27 and TRBJ1-5; TRBD1 might be the D (6 bases). CDR3 size: 16 residues. CDR1 and CDR2 from the germline V gene are MNHEY and SMNVEV (reference sequence). Trimming removed 6 bases from V and 6 bases from J, with 21 bases in between. Here the CDR3 DNA reads TGTGCCAGCAGGCCCAGTTGGGGGCATACCCTTCAGCCCCAGCATTTT. It yields the protein CASRPSWGHTLQPQHF.

This chain links TRBV23-1 with TRBJ1-1, with 7 bases matching TRBD1. TRBV23-1 is assigned to the ORF class and has an uncertain function. The V gene end was trimmed by 4 bases and the J gene end by 0 bases; junction bases not matched to a gene: 11. The CDR3 sequence is 17 residues long. The CDR3 loop reads CASSLPYMDRLNTEAFF. The CDR3, as DNA: TGCGCCAGCAGTCTCCCCTACATGGACAGGCTGAACACTGAAGCTTTCTTT.

This chain uses TRBV15 with TRBJ2-3, with 8 bases identical to TRBD2. V trimming: 1 base; J trimming: 2 bases; junction bases outside the gene matches: 5. Looked up from germline, CDR1 is LNHNV and CDR2 is YYDKDF (reference sequence). The CDR3 spans 16 residues. The CDR3 reads CATSRGGLGSTDTQYF. The DNA for the CDR3 is TGTGCCACCAGCAGAGGGGGACTAGGCTCCACAGATACGCAGTATTTT. Full variable domain (remainder filled in from reference TRBV15 and TRBJ2-3): DAMVIQNPRYQVTQFGKPVTLSCSQTLNHNVMYWYQQKSSQAPKLLFHYYDKDFNNEADTPDNFQSRRPNTSFCFLDIRSPGLGDTAMYLCATSRGGLGSTDTQYFGPGTRLTVL.

The genes are TRBV29-1 and TRBJ1-1, with D perhaps matching TRBD1 (5 bases). The V and J ends lost 4 bases and 6 bases respectively, with 12 bases between them. This CDR3 spans 12 amino acids. Germline CDR1 reads SQVTM; CDR2 reads ANQGSEA. CDR3 sequence reads: CSVGLGAAEAFF. The CDR3 DNA reads as TGCAGCGTTGGTCTCGGGGCGGCTGAAGCTTTCTTT.

The chain employs TRBV3-1 and TRBJ1-1; weak D call: TRBD1 (5 bases). The V end lost 3 bases, the J end lost 10 bases, and 18 bases lay between the germline ends. This CDR3 is 14 amino acids long. CDR1 is LGHDT and CDR2 is YNNKEL in the germline V gene (reference sequence). CDR3 protein: CASSHRKQGRGAFF. CDR3 nucleotides: TGTGCCAGCAGCCATAGAAAGCAGGGTCGCGGAGCTTTCTTT.

Written as DNA, the CDR3 is TGTGCCAGCTCACCAGGCTTGAGCGGGGGGACCTCTGGGGCCAACGTCCTGACTTTC. Translation: CASSPGLSGGTSGANVLTF. The rearrangement links TRBV18 to TRBJ2-6, with 9 bases fitting TRBD2. CDR3 size: 19 residues. Per germline, CDR1 KGHSH and CDR2 LQKENI. After removal of 2 bases from V and 0 bases from J, the junction contained 8 bases not matched to a gene.

J is TRBJ2-5 and V is TRBV7-2, with a possible D match to TRBD2 (6 bases). The germline V gene has CDR1 SGHTA and CDR2 FQGNSA. Trimming shortened V by 5 bases and J by 5 bases, and 15 bases separated the two germline ends. The length of the CDR3 is 14 residues. CDR3 protein: CASSLMWGEETQYF. CDR3 DNA: TGTGCCAGCAGCCTGATGTGGGGGGAGGAGACCCAGTACTTC. The full variable domain, in which reference TRBV7-2 and TRBJ2-5 provide the parts outside the CDR3, is GAGVSQSPSNKVTEKGKDVELRCDPISGHTALYWYRQSLGQGLEFLIYFQGNSAPDKSGLPSDRFSAERTGGSVSTLTIQRTQQEDSAVYLCASSLMWGEETQYFGPGTRLLVL.

This chain links TRBV11-1 with TRBJ1-1; 7 bases line up with TRBD1. V shed 5 bases and J 0 bases; nucleotides not matched to a gene: 0. The CDR3 has 13 amino acids. CDR1 is SGHAT, CDR2 FQDESV, per germline (reference sequence). In DNA form, the CDR3 reads TGTGCCAGCAGCCAGGGGGTGAACACTGAAGCTTTCTTT. This codes for CASSQGVNTEAFF.

This sequence joins TRBV9 and TRBJ1-5, with D unresolved. V lost 7 bases, J lost 0 bases, and 11 bases lay in between. This CDR3 region has 14 residues. Germline lookup yields CDR1 SGDLS and CDR2 YYNGEE. The CDR3 bases are TGTGCCAGCGCGGGCGGCCATAGCAATCAGCCCCAGCATTTT. Translating gives CASAGGHSNQPQHF.

This chain uses TRBV29-1 with TRBJ1-1; D possibly corresponds to TRBD1 (5 bases). The CDR3 spans 13 residues. Germline-derived CDR1 and CDR2 are SQVTM and ANQGSEA. V dropped 3 bases and J dropped 1 base, with 9 bases sitting between them. The chain's CDR3 is CSVDAGSNTEAFF. CDR3 nucleotides: TGCAGCGTTGACGCAGGGTCGAACACTGAAGCTTTCTTT.

J is TRBJ2-7 and V is TRBV4-2, with 11 bases fitting TRBD2. The CDR3 totals 14 residues. Germline loops: CDR1 LGHNA, CDR2 YNFKEQ. The V segment lost 4 bases and the J segment 3 bases; nucleotides outside the gene matches: 2. The CDR3 region is CASSPGTSGYEQYF. The CDR3 DNA is TGTGCCAGCAGCCCCGGGACTAGCGGCTACGAGCAGTACTTC.

As concerns this clonotype: At one end the junction does not follow the germline gene, possibly because of a read error. The rearrangement links TRBV5-4 to TRBJ2-7, with D possibly TRBD1 on 6 matching bases. This CDR3 spans 12 amino acids. Germline CDR1 is SGHNT and CDR2 is YYREEE (reference sequence). The CDR3 protein is CASSLVGAKGTF. Written as DNA, the CDR3 is TGTGCCAGCAGCTTGGTGGGGGCAAAGGGGACCTTC. Looking up the rest from reference TRBV5-4 and TRBJ2-7 gives the full variable domain: ETGVTQSPTHLIKTRGQQVTLRCSSQSGHNTVSWYQQALGQGPQFIFQYYREEENGRGNFPPRFSGLQFPNYSSELNVNALELDDSALYLCASSLVGAKGTFGPGTRLTVT.

The rearrangement uses TRBV23-1 and TRBJ2-7; D is unclear. TRBV23-1 is designated an ORF whose function remains uncertain. CDR3 length equals 12 residues. The ends were cut back, 0 bases at V and 4 bases at J, with 4 bases in the middle. The CDR3 loop reads CASSQSQYEQYF. The CDR3 DNA reads TGCGCCAGCAGTCAATCGCAGTACGAGCAGTACTTC.

V usage is TRBV7-9 and J usage is TRBJ2-7, with 7 bases fitting TRBD1. After removal of 5 bases from V and 1 base from J, the junction contained 8 bases not matched to a gene. The germline V gene encodes CDR1 SEHNR and CDR2 FQNEAQ (reference sequence). CDR3 length: 15 residues. CDR3 protein: CASSRDREPSYEQYF. For the CDR3, the DNA is TGTGCCAGCAGCAGGGACAGAGAGCCTTCCTACGAGCAGTACTTC.